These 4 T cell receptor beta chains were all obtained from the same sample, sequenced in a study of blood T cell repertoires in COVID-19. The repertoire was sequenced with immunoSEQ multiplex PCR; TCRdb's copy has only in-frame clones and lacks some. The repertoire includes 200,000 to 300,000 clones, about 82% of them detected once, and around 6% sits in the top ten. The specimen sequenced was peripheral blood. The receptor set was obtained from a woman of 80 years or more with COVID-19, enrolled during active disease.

CDR3 loop: CASSLQGLSGNTIYF. Here the CDR3 DNA reads TGTGCCAGCAGCCTACAGGGGCTCTCTGGAAACACCATATATTTT. The chain carries TRBV5-8 and TRBJ1-3; 7 nucleotides match TRBD1. Germline values: CDR1 SGHTS, CDR2 YDEGEE. CDR3 length: 15 amino acids. V lost 4 bases to trimming and J lost 0 bases; unmatched junction nucleotides: 4. Variable domain in full (rest from reference TRBV5-8 and TRBJ1-3): EAGVTQSPTHLIKTRGQQATLRCSPISGHTSVYWYQQALGLGLQFLLWYDEGEERNRGNFPPRFSGRQFPNYSSELNVNALELEDSALYLCASSLQGLSGNTIYFGEGSWLTVV.

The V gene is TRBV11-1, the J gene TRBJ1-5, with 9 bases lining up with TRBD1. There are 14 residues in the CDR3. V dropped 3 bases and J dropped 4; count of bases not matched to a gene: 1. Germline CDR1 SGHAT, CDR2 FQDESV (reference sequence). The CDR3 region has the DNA TGTGCCAGCAGCTTGGGGACAGGGAATCAGCCCCAGCATTTT. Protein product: CASSLGTGNQPQHF.

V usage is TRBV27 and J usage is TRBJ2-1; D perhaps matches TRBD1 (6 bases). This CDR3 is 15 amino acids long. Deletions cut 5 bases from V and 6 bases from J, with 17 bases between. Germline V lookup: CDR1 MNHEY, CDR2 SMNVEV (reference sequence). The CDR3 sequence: CASSPRRDTSNEQFF. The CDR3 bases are TGTGCCAGCAGTCCCCGACGGGACACGAGCAATGAGCAGTTCTTC.

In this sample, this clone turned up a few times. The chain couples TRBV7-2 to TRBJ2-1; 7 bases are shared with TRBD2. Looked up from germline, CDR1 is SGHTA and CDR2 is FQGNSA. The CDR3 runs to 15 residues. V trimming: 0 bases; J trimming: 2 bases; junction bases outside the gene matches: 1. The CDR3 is CASSLARGAYNEQFF. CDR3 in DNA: TGTGCCAGCAGCTTAGCACGGGGGGCCTACAATGAGCAGTTCTTC.